This entry is about one TCR beta chain. Antigen: not known. The germline V and J ends were trimmed by 4 bases and 0 bases, with 7 bases remaining between them. Germline V gene lookup returns CDR1 SQVTM and CDR2 ANQGSEA. This CDR3 comprises 13 residues. The data stem from a study of T cell responses to AZD1222 COVID-19 vaccine. Whole-study results and caveats: Repertoire collection took place solely once the T cell response had peaked. Rises in breadth and depth of Spike-specific TCRs came after two AZD1222 doses.

Clones were read by immunoSEQ multiplex PCR, and TCRdb kept only the in-frame ones, dropping some. The data contain about 180,000 clones, roughly nine tenths of them seen just once; the ten biggest clones take up 2.6%. V usage is TRBV29-1 and J usage is TRBJ1-3; no reliable D call. The sample in question was peripheral blood, obtained on day 0 of AZD1222 vaccination. The clonotype originates from an adult in good health. The CDR3 coding sequence is TGCAGCGTTGCCTTTAGCTCTGGAAACACCATATATTTT. Protein: CSVAFSSGNTIYF.